This T cell receptor (beta chain) appears in the sequencing data of a study of T cell repertoires in cytomegalovirus infection. At the level of the study: Indications came from public TCR beta signatures; they pointed to CMV infection and to a matching HLA type.

Looked up from germline, CDR1 is MNHEY and CDR2 is SVGEGT. The V end was cut by 0 bases, the J end by 6 bases, with 11 bases between. This CDR3 has 14 amino acids. TCRdb passed the reads through MiXCR, listing each CDR3 protein once. This sample has 550,000 to 850,000 distinct CDR3 sequences; around 32% occur once, and the top ten carry 15% to 20%. Turning to this clonotype: Its target is not known.

The receptor was isolated from a human donor in good health (CMV status not recorded). Some clones in this sample may be carry-over from other donors' samples. V is TRBV6-2 or TRBV6-3 and J is TRBJ1-1; D is unresolved. The sequenced sample was cultured PBMCs, obtained from culture after CMV antigen stimulation. CDR3 DNA sequence: TGTGCCAGCAGTTACTCATCTGAACTCCCTGAAGCTTTCTTT. As protein: CASSYSSELPEAFF.